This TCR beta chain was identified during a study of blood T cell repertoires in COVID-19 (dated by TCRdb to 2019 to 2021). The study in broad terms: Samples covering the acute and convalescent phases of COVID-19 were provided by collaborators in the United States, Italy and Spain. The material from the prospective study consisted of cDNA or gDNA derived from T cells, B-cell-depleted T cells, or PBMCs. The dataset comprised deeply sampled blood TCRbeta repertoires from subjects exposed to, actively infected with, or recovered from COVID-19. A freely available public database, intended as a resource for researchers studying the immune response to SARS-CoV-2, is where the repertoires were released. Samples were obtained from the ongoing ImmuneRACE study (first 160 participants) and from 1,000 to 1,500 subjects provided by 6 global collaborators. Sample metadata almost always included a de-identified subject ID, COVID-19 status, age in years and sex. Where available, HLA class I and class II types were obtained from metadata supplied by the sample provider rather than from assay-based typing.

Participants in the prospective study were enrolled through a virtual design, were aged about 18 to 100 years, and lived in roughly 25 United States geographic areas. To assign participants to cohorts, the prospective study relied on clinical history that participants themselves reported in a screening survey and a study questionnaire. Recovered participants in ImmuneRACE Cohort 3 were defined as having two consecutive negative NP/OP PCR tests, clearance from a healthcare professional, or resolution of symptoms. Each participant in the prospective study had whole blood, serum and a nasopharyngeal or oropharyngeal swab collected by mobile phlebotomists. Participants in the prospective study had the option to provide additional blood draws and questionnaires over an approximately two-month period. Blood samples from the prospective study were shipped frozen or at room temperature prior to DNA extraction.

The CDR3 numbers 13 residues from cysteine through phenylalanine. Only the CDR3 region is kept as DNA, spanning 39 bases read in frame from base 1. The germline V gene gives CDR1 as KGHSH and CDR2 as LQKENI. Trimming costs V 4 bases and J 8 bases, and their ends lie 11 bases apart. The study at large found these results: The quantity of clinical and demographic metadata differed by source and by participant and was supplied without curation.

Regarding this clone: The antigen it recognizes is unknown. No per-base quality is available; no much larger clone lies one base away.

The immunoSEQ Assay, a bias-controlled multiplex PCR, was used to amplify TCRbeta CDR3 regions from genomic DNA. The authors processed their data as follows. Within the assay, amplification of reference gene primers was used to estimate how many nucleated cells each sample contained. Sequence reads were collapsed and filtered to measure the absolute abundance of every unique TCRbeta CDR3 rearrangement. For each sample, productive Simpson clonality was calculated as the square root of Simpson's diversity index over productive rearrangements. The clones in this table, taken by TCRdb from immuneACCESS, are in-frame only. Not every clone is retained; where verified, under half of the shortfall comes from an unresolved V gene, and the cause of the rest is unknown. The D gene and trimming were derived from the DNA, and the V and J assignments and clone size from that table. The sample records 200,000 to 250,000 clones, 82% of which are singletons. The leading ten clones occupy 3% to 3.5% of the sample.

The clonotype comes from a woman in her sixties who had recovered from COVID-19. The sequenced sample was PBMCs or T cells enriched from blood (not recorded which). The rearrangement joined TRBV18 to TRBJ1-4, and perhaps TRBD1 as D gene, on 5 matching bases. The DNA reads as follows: TGTGCCAGCTCACAGGGGTCCGAGGAAAAACTGTTTTTT. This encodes CASSQGSEEKLFF.